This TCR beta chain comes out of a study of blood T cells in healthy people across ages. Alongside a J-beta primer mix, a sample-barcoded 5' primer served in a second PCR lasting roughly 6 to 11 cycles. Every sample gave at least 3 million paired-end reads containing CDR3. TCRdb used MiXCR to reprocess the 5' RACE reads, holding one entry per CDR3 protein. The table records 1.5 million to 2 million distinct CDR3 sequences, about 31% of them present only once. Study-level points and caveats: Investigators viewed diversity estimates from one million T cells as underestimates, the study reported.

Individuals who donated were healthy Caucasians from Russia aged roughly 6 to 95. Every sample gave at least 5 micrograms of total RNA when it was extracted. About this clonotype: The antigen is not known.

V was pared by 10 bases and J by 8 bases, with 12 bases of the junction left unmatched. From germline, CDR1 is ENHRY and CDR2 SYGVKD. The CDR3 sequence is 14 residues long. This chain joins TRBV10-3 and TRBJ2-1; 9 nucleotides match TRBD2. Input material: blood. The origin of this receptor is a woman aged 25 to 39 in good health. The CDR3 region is CATTRLAEGDEQFF. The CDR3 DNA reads TGTGCCACTACCCGACTAGCGGAGGGCGATGAGCAGTTCTTC.